These 23 T cell receptor beta chains came from one sample sequenced in a study of lung T cells in sarcoidosis with Löfgren's syndrome. TCRdb called the reads again in MiXCR, with one record for every CDR3 protein. The table records 50,000 to 65,000 distinct CDR3 sequences, 21% of them present only once. Sequencing was carried out using CD4+ T cells from PBMCs. The receptors derive from a human donor with sarcoidosis (Löfgren's syndrome or another form), or a control subject (not recorded which).

This clonotype was detected many times. The chain is built from TRBV19 and TRBJ1-5; TRBD1 is a possible D gene (6 bases). The CDR3 is 14 residues long. V lost 6 bases to trimming and J lost 3 bases, with 12 bases between them. The germline gives CDR1 LNHDA, CDR2 SQIVND (reference sequence). The chain's CDR3 is CASSPGQLNQPQHF. In DNA form, the CDR3 reads TGTGCCAGTAGCCCTGGACAGCTCAATCAGCCCCAGCATTTT.

The chain couples TRBV5-1 to TRBJ2-3; D possibly uses TRBD1 or TRBD2 (5 bases each). Germline V gives CDR1 SGHRS, CDR2 YFSETQ. This CDR3 is built from 14 residues. V was cut by 4 bases and J by 9 bases, with 18 bases left in between. The CDR3 sequence is CASSPGSGRQTQYF. The CDR3, as DNA: TGCGCCAGCAGCCCCGGTTCGGGACGACAAACGCAGTATTTT.

The CDR3 DNA sequence: TGCGCCAGCAGCCAAGGGTCGGGGGGCCCGGGCACAGATACGCAGTATTTT. It yields the protein CASSQGSGGPGTDTQYF. The chain carries TRBV4-1 and TRBJ2-3, with a tentative D call TRBD2 (7 bases). The CDR3 covers 17 residues. V lost 1 base, J lost 1 base, and 15 bases lay in between. The germline CDR1 and CDR2 sequences are MGHRA and YSYEKL.

The sample holds many counts of this clonotype. The CDR3 DNA is TGTGCCAGCAGTGTCCCGGGACTAGCGGGAGTCTACGAGCAGTTCTTC. As protein: CASSVPGLAGVYEQFF. V usage is TRBV28 and J usage is TRBJ2-1; 14 bases agree with TRBD2. Germline CDR1 reads MDHEN; CDR2 reads SYDVKM. The J segment lost 10 bases and the V segment lost 5 bases, leaving 10 bases of the junction unmatched. The CDR3 runs 16 residues.

The sample holds many counts of this clonotype. This sequence joins TRBV3-1 and TRBJ2-1; maybe TRBD2 (6 bases). This CDR3 has 15 residues. The V end was cut by 1 base, the J end by 2 bases, with 9 bases between. Germline V lookup: CDR1 LGHDT, CDR2 YNNKEL (reference sequence). CDR3 amino acids: CASSQALAPYNEQFF. CDR3 coding DNA: TGTGCCAGCAGCCAAGCGCTAGCGCCCTACAATGAGCAGTTCTTC.

At least ten counts were recorded for this clonotype. The gene calls are TRBV24-1 and TRBJ2-3; a possible D gene is TRBD1 (5 bases). V was pared by 5 bases and J by 7 bases, with 12 bases between. Germline V gene lookup returns CDR1 KGHDR and CDR2 SFDVKD. This CDR3 is 13 amino acids long. The CDR3 reads CATSGQADNTQYF. The CDR3 bases are TGTGCCACCAGTGGGCAGGCGGACAATACGCAGTATTTT.

In its sample, this clonotype was seen many times. The chain couples TRBV11-2 to TRBJ2-7; a possible D gene is TRBD1 (6 bases). The CDR3 is 13 residues long. Germline V gene data show CDR1 as SGHAT and CDR2 as FQNNGV. V was trimmed by 3 bases and J by 3 bases, leaving 9 bases between them. The CDR3 sequence: CASSLGHHYEQYV. CDR3 coding DNA: TGTGCCAGCAGCTTGGGACACCACTACGAGCAGTACGTC.

Notes on this clonotype: This could be a read error, since a much larger clone is one nucleotide away. DNA for the CDR3: TGCAGTGCTAGAGGAAAACCAGGGATTTACGAGCAGTACTTC. Amino acids: CSARGKPGIYEQYF. The chain couples TRBV20-1 to TRBJ2-7, with D possibly matching TRBD1 (5 bases). Looked up from germline, CDR1 is DFQATT and CDR2 is SNEGSKA (reference sequence). The CDR3 is 14 amino acids. With 1 base removed from V and 4 bases from J, the gap between germline ends came to 14 bases.

Many counts were recorded for this clonotype. The chain joins TRBV24-1 to TRBJ2-1; 9 positions agree with TRBD1. The V segment lost 3 bases and the J segment 0 bases; nucleotides outside the gene matches: 5. Per germline, CDR1 KGHDR and CDR2 SFDVKD. CDR3 length: 17 residues. The CDR3 region has the DNA TGTGCCACCAGTGATACCACAGGGGGCCTCTCCTACAATGAGCAGTTCTTC. Translating it yields CATSDTTGGLSYNEQFF.

This clonotype came up many times. This chain connects TRBV20-1 to TRBJ2-2; tentative D call: TRBD1 (5 bases). V lost 2 bases and J 3 bases, leaving 7 bases between the germline ends. Germline V gives CDR1 DFQATT, CDR2 SNEGSKA (reference sequence). This CDR3 is built from 13 residues. CDR3 sequence reads: CSARSTDTGELFF. In nucleotides, the CDR3 is TGCAGTGCTAGATCGACAGACACCGGGGAGCTGTTTTTT.

This clonotype was detected only a few times. The chain links TRBV29-1 to TRBJ2-7, with a possible D match to TRBD2 (6 bases). V gave up 4 bases and J gave up 1 base, with 11 bases separating them. This CDR3 region has 13 residues. From germline, CDR1 is SQVTM and CDR2 ANQGSEA. CDR3 protein: CSVVRAGSYEQYF. CDR3 nucleotides: TGCAGCGTTGTACGCGCGGGGTCCTACGAGCAGTACTTC.

This rearrangement joins TRBV2 to TRBJ1-1, with 7 bases identical to TRBD1. Germline assignment: CDR1 SNHLY and CDR2 FYNNEI. The CDR3 runs to 14 residues. The V segment lost 3 bases and the J segment 11 bases; nucleotides outside the gene matches: 12. CDR3 protein: CASSDDRVLGEAFF. CDR3 bases: TGTGCCAGCAGTGATGACAGGGTTCTTGGTGAGGCTTTCTTT.

This clonotype has just a few counts. This chain links TRBV11-1 with TRBJ1-1; TRBD1 is a possible D gene (5 bases). The CDR3 is made up of 15 amino acids. The germline gives CDR1 SGHAT, CDR2 FQDESV (reference sequence). The V and J ends lost 5 bases and 0 bases respectively, with 13 bases between them. CDR3 region: CASSSRDGVNTEAFF. DNA for the CDR3: TGTGCCAGCAGCAGCAGGGACGGAGTGAACACTGAAGCTTTCTTT. Full variable domain (outside the CDR3, taken from reference TRBV11-1 and TRBJ1-1): EAEVAQSPRYKITEKSQAVAFWCDPISGHATLYWYRQILGQGPELLVQFQDESVVDDSQLPKDRFSAERLKGVDSTLKIQPAELGDSAMYLCASSSRDGVNTEAFFGQGTRLTVV.

There are many counts of this clonotype. The chain is built from TRBV28 and TRBJ1-5, with a possible D match to TRBD1 (5 bases). Trimming removed 7 bases at V and 9 bases at J, with 25 bases between. Germline V gene data show CDR1 as MDHEN and CDR2 as SYDVKM. This CDR3 contains 16 residues. The CDR3 DNA sequence: TGTGCCAGCATACCCCGGGGGAGGGCGGCTTCAATGCCCCAGCATTTT. Its protein is CASIPRGRAASMPQHF. The variable domain in full, completed from reference TRBV28 and TRBJ1-5, reads DVKVTQSSRYLVKRTGEKVFLECVQDMDHENMFWYRQDPGLGLRLIYFSYDVKMKEKGDIPEGYSVSREKKERFSLILESASTNQTSMYLCASIPRGRAASMPQHFGDGTRLSIL.

The sample holds a few counts of this clonotype. V is TRBV2 and J is TRBJ1-1; D call uncertain. Germline V gene sequence: CDR1 SNHLY, CDR2 FYNNEI. The length of the CDR3 is 11 residues. V lost 6 bases, J lost 1 base, and 3 bases lay in between. The CDR3 is CASRPNTEAFF. The DNA for the CDR3 is TGTGCCAGCAGACCGAACACTGAAGCTTTCTTT.

This clonotype has a single count. A much larger clone differs by one base, so this may be a read error. The chain is built from TRBV6-2 or TRBV6-3 and TRBJ1-4; tentatively, D is TRBD1 (6 bases). The CDR3 contains 14 residues. Germline-derived CDR1 and CDR2 are MNHEY and SVGEGT. This CDR3 is CACSYSGANEKLFF. CDR3 nucleotides: TGTGCCTGCAGTTACTCAGGGGCTAATGAAAAACTGTTTTTT.

The CDR3 DNA follows: TGTGCCAGTATGGACAGCCTGAACACTGAAGCTTTCTTT. This sequence encodes CASMDSLNTEAFF. The V and J genes are TRBV12-3 or TRBV12-4 and TRBJ1-1; weak D call: TRBD1 (6 bases). V dropped 9 bases and J dropped 0 bases, with 11 bases sitting between them. This CDR3 contains 13 residues.

CDR3 in DNA: TGTGCCAGCACCTATAGCGGGATCGACGGGCAGTACTTC. Translated, it gives CASTYSGIDGQYF. This chain connects TRBV2 to TRBJ2-7, with 8 bases matching TRBD2. This CDR3 is 13 amino acids long. With V trimmed by 7 bases and J by 9 bases, 11 bases remained unmatched. In germline, CDR1 is SNHLY, CDR2 FYNNEI. The entire variable domain, with the rest obtained from reference TRBV2 and TRBJ2-7, is as follows: EPEVTQTPSHQVTQMGQEVILRCVPISNHLYFYWYRQILGQKVEFLVSFYNNEISEKSEIFDDQFSVERPDGSNFTLKIRSTKLEDSAMYFCASTYSGIDGQYFGPGTRLTVT.

This rearrangement joins TRBV2 to TRBJ2-3, with D perhaps TRBD1 or TRBD2 (5 bases each). V dropped 8 bases and J dropped 1 base, with 10 bases sitting between them. The CDR3 runs to 13 residues. CDR1 SNHLY and CDR2 FYNNEI come from the germline V gene. CDR3 bases: TGTGCCAGCGGGGGTTGGGGCACAGATACGCAGTATTTT. It is translated as CASGGWGTDTQYF.

Remarks on this clonotype: This sequence may be a read error, since a much larger clone differs from it by one base. The chain links TRBV6-2 or TRBV6-3 to TRBJ2-1; 10 nucleotides match TRBD2. The CDR3 spans 16 residues. Germline V gene data show CDR1 as MNHEY and CDR2 as SVGEGT. Here the CDR3 reads CASRRTGTSEYNERFF. CDR3 sequence (DNA): TGTGCCAGCAGGCGCACCGGGACTAGCGAATACAATGAGCGGTTCTTC.

This clonotype was seen many times. The chain couples TRBV20-1 to TRBJ2-1; 10 positions agree with TRBD2. The J segment lost 4 bases and the V segment lost 0 bases, leaving 3 bases of the junction unmatched. Germline CDR1 DFQATT, CDR2 SNEGSKA (reference sequence). This CDR3 region has 15 residues. The CDR3 sequence: CSARDSSGSYNEQFF. CDR3 sequence (DNA): TGCAGTGCTAGAGATTCTAGCGGGAGTTACAATGAGCAGTTCTTC.

This clonotype showed up many times. V usage is TRBV6-1 and J usage is TRBJ1-4; D is unclear. Germline lookup yields CDR1 MNHNS and CDR2 SASEGT. V was clipped by 5 bases and J by 0 bases, with 7 bases between them. The CDR3 consists of 14 residues. CDR3: CASSPTATNEKLFF. CDR3 nucleotide sequence: TGTGCCAGCAGTCCGACGGCAACTAATGAAAAACTGTTTTTT.

This clonotype has only a few counts. The chain links TRBV28 to TRBJ1-2; the D is unclear. V was trimmed by 0 bases and J by 0 bases, leaving 11 bases between them. The CDR3 spans 16 residues. Germline CDR1 and CDR2: MDHEN and SYDVKM. CDR3 sequence: CASSLWGSPTNYGYTF. As DNA, the CDR3 is TGTGCCAGCAGTTTATGGGGGAGTCCGACTAACTATGGCTACACCTTC.